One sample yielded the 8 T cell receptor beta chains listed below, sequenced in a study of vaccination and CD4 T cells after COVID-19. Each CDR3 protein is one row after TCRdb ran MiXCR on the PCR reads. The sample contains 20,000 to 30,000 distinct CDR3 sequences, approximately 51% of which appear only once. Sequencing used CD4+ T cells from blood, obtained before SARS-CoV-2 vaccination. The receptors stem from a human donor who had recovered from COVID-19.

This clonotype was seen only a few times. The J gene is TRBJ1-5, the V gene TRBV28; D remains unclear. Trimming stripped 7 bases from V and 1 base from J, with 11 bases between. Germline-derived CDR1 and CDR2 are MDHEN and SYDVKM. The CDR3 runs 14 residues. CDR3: CASTGHGSNQPQHF. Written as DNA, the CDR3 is TGTGCCAGCACCGGTCACGGAAGCAATCAGCCCCAGCATTTT.

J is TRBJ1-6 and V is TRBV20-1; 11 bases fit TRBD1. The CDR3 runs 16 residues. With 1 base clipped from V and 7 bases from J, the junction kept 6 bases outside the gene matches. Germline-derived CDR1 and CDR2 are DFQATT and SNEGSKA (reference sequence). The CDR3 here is CSARAGTGGPNSPLHF. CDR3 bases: TGCAGTGCTAGAGCCGGGACAGGGGGTCCAAATTCACCCCTCCACTTT.

The CDR3 nucleotides are TGTGCCAGCCGCTTCGGACCGAACACCGGGGAGCTGTTTTTT. It specifies CASRFGPNTGELFF. This chain links TRBV6-2 or TRBV6-3 with TRBJ2-2; D gene ambiguous. Germline CDR1 MNHEY, CDR2 SVGEGT. The CDR3 spans 14 residues. With 8 bases removed from V and 0 bases from J, the gap between germline ends came to 10 bases.

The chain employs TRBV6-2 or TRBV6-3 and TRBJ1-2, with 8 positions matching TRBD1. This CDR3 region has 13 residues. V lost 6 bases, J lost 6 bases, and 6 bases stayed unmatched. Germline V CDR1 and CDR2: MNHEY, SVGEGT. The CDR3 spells CASSDRGWNGYTF. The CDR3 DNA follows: TGTGCCAGCAGCGACAGGGGATGGAATGGCTACACCTTC.

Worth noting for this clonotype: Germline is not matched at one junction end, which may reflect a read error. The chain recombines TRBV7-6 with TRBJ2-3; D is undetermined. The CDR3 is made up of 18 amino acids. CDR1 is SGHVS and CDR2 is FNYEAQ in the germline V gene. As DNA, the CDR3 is TGTGCTAGCAGCTTAGCATCTTCTCTGGCCACGGGCGGAGATACGCAGTATTTT. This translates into CASSLASSLATGGDTQYF.

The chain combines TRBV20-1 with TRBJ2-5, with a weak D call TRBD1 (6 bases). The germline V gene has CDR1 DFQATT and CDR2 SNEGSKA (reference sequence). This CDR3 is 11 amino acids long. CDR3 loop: CNIQGLETQYF. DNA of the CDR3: TGCAACATACAGGGTTTAGAGACCCAGTACTTC.

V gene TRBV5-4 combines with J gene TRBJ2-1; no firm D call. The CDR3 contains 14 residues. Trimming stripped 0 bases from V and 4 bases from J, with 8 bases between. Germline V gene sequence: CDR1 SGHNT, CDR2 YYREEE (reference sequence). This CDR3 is CASSLDAGYNEQFF. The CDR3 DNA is TGTGCCAGCAGCTTGGATGCAGGTTACAATGAGCAGTTCTTC.

CDR3 nucleotides: TGTGCCAGTAGTTCACCACAGGGTAATTCACCCCTCCACTTT. Translating gives CASSSPQGNSPLHF. The rearrangement joins TRBV19 to TRBJ1-6, with D possibly matching TRBD1 (6 bases). The length of the CDR3 is 14 residues. CDR1 and CDR2 from the germline V gene are LNHDA and SQIVND (reference sequence). V was shortened by 5 bases and J by 6 bases, with 11 bases between the two germline ends.